Shown below are 9 T cell receptor beta chains from a single sample sequenced in a study of cytomegalovirus exposure and HLA in healthy donors. The data were produced by immunoSEQ multiplex PCR, yet TCRdb's version contains in-frame clones alone and is incomplete. Of about 360,000 clones listed, 80% to 90% are singletons. Sequences were obtained from PBMCs. The receptor source for this set is a woman aged 18 to 35 in good health and CMV-seronegative.

The gene calls are TRBV5-4 and TRBJ1-1; TRBD1 aligns across 9 bases. After removal of 4 bases from V and 5 bases from J, the junction contained 9 bases not matched to a gene. CDR3 length equals 15 residues. Looked up from germline, CDR1 is SGHNT and CDR2 is YYREEE (reference sequence). CDR3 in amino acids: CASSGGQGIGTEAFF. The CDR3 DNA is TGTGCCAGCAGCGGCGGACAGGGGATCGGGACTGAAGCTTTCTTT. Full variable domain (remainder filled in from reference TRBV5-4 and TRBJ1-1): ETGVTQSPTHLIKTRGQQVTLRCSSQSGHNTVSWYQQALGQGPQFIFQYYREEENGRGNFPPRFSGLQFPNYSSELNVNALELDDSALYLCASSGGQGIGTEAFFGQGTRLTVV.

The chain has TRBV27 and TRBJ2-1; 7 nucleotides agree with TRBD1. This CDR3 contains 15 residues. Germline CDR1 reads MNHEY; CDR2 reads SMNVEV (reference sequence). The trim removed 6 bases at V and 3 bases at J, leaving 8 bases unmatched. CDR3: CASRDPGQLYNEQFF. The CDR3 DNA follows: TGTGCCAGCAGGGATCCGGGACAGCTCTACAATGAGCAGTTCTTC.

The rearrangement links TRBV28 to TRBJ2-3; D is perhaps TRBD2 (6 bases). This CDR3 is built from 14 residues. The V gene lost 4 bases and the J gene lost 1 base, with 9 bases spanning the gap. The germline V gene has CDR1 MDHEN and CDR2 SYDVKM. Written as DNA, the CDR3 is TGTGCCAGCAGTTCCTGGGAGGGCACAGATACGCAGTATTTT. Residues: CASSSWEGTDTQYF.

This clone showed up just once. The chain uses TRBV4-1 and TRBJ2-1; D unresolved. CDR3 length: 15 residues. Between the trimmed V and J ends, which lost 0 bases and 7 bases, there was a span of 13 bases. The germline V gene has CDR1 MGHRA and CDR2 YSYEKL. CDR3 bases: TGCGCCAGCAGCCAAGATCCGCGTTTGCTTAATGAGCAGTTCTTC. Protein product: CASSQDPRLLNEQFF.

In this sample, this clone turned up once. The genes are TRBV7-7 and TRBJ2-5; weak D call: TRBD2 (6 bases). CDR1 SSHAT and CDR2 FNYEAQ come from the germline V gene (reference sequence). V gave up 5 bases and J gave up 7 bases, with 17 bases separating them. The CDR3 consists of 14 residues. CDR3 nucleotides: TGTGCCAGCAGCCAGACGGAGGGTTTAACGACCCAGTACTTC. Residues: CASSQTEGLTTQYF.

This clone was counted a single time. The chain carries TRBV7-8 and TRBJ1-5, with TRBD1 matching over 9 bases. The CDR3 loop spans 14 amino acids. Germline CDR1 reads SGHVS; CDR2 reads FQNEAQ. V gave up 5 bases and J gave up 6 bases; unmatched junction bases: 5. CDR3 amino acids: CASSLGTGPQPQHF. The CDR3 DNA reads as TGTGCCAGCAGCCTTGGGACAGGGCCTCAGCCCCAGCATTTT.

The chain has TRBV19 and TRBJ2-1, with 11 bases that match TRBD2. In germline, CDR1 is LNHDA, CDR2 SQIVND (reference sequence). With V trimmed by 5 bases and J by 7 bases, 10 bases remained unmatched. CDR3 length: 16 residues. The CDR3 nucleotides read TGTGCCAGTAGTGCTGTAGCGGGGGGGCCGGGGAATGAGCAGTTCTTC. Amino acid sequence: CASSAVAGGPGNEQFF.

J is TRBJ2-2 and V is TRBV5-6; 9 nucleotides agree with TRBD1. CDR1 and CDR2 from the germline V gene are SGHDT and YYEEEE. The V segment lost 4 bases and the J segment 3 bases; nucleotides outside the gene matches: 4. This CDR3 has 15 amino acids. CDR3 protein: CASSDRGTDTGELFF. The CDR3, as DNA: TGTGCCAGCAGCGACAGGGGGACGGACACCGGGGAGCTGTTTTTT.

J is TRBJ1-5 and V is TRBV20-1; a weak D match, TRBD1 (5 bases). This CDR3 is built from 11 residues. The V end was cut by 6 bases, the J end by 9 bases, with 12 bases between. Germline V CDR1 and CDR2: DFQATT, SNEGSKA (reference sequence). The CDR3 DNA reads TGCAGTGCCCCCGGGGGGGGGCCCCAGCATTTT. It translates to CSAPGGGPQHF.